A selection of T cell receptor beta chains follows, all from one sample in a study of T cell changes during pregnancy in multiple sclerosis. Only in-frame clones appear in the TCRdb table, and some are missing; sequencing was by immunoSEQ multiplex PCR. The table lists fewer than 40,000 clones, 90% of them singletons, with over 0.45% in the top ten. The starting material was CD4+ T cells from peripheral blood mononuclear cells, obtained in the first trimester of pregnancy. All receptors derive from a female donor in good health, enrolled as a control in a pregnancy study. Both conserved end residues are part of each CDR3.

cdr3_aa,v_call,j_call
CASSLGGTDTQYF,TRBV7-9,TRBJ2-3
CASSKAGEAFF,TRBV6-1,TRBJ1-1
CASSLGGGDYGYTF,TRBV7-9,TRBJ1-2
CASSGSGTEYEKLFF,TRBV7-9,TRBJ1-4
CASSSIGDSYGYTF,TRBV5-4,TRBJ1-2
CASSSSGGAGTQYF,TRBV2,TRBJ2-5
CASSDDSIPTEGYQPQHF,TRBV6-4,TRBJ1-5
CASSLLQPDNSPLHF,TRBV7-2,TRBJ1-6
CASSRYWTENNQPQHF,TRBV2,TRBJ1-5
CASSLNIAGAHQETQYF,TRBV7-2,TRBJ2-5
CASSLRENTGELFF,TRBV11-3,TRBJ2-2
CASSSQTGTGKNYGYTF,TRBV7-9,TRBJ1-2
CSASSREKLFF,TRBV20-1,TRBJ1-4
CASGTGDSGANVLTF,TRBV2,TRBJ2-6
CASSLELWPFELFF,TRBV5-1,TRBJ2-2
CASSMDRGTEAFF,TRBV6-5,TRBJ1-1
CATSRAGQGIYEQYF,TRBV15,TRBJ2-7
CASSAGASGGADTQYF,TRBV6-1,TRBJ2-3
CASSPSGGETQYF,TRBV7-7,TRBJ2-5
CASSQAGARETQYF,TRBV7-9,TRBJ2-5
CASSPSPLAGVYNEQFF,TRBV7-9,TRBJ2-1
CASSQSLNRRDSTLNTEAFF,TRBV23-1,TRBJ1-1
CASSLAKRESSYEQYF,TRBV5-6,TRBJ2-7
CAWRVAGTDTQYF,TRBV30,TRBJ2-3